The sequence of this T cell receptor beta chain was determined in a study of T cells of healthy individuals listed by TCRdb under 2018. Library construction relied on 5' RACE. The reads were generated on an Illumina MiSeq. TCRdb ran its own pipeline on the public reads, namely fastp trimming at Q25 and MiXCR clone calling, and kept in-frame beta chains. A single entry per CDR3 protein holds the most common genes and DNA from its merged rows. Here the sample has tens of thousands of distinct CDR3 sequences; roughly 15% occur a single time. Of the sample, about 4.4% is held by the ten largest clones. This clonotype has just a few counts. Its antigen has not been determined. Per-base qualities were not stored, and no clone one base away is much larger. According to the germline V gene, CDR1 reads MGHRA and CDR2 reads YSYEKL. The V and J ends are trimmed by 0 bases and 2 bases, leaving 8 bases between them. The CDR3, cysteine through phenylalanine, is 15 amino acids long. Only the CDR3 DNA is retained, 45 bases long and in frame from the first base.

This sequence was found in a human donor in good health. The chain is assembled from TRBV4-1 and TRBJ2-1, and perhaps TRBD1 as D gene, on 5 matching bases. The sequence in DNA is TGCGCCAGCAGCCAAGATGGGGCTACCTACAATGAGCAGTTCTTC. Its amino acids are CASSQDGATYNEQFF.